One sample yielded the 27 T cell receptor beta chains listed below, sequenced in a study of T-cell memory formation after mild COVID-19. One entry per CDR3 protein results from TCRdb running MiXCR on the 5' RACE reads. The sample has roughly 620,000 distinct CDR3 sequences, under 20% seen once. Input material: PBMCs or a T cell subset sorted from them (not recorded which). The receptors here all came from an adult woman who had mild COVID-19 (a few samples of this study predate the infection). Cell type and time point are not known.

The chain is built from TRBV7-6 and TRBJ2-2, with D uncertain. Trimming removed 5 bases from V and 5 bases from J, with 9 bases in between. In germline, CDR1 is SGHVS, CDR2 FNYEAQ. The CDR3 has 13 residues. CDR3 bases: TGTGCCAGCAGCCGAGGACCGACCGGGGAGCTGTTTTTT. Translation: CASSRGPTGELFF.

This clonotype was observed many times. The chain carries TRBV5-1 and TRBJ2-1, with TRBD2 matching 7 bases. V was pared by 4 bases and J by 0 bases, with 7 bases of the junction left unmatched. The V gene's germline CDR1 is SGHRS and CDR2 YFSETQ. This CDR3 comprises 16 residues. CDR3 nucleotide sequence: TGCGCCAGCAGCAGGCTCGGGGGGAGCTCCTACAATGAGCAGTTCTTC. It codes for CASSRLGGSSYNEQFF. The full variable domain, with the rest looked up from reference TRBV5-1 and TRBJ2-1, is KAGVTQTPRYLIKTRGQQVTLSCSPISGHRSVSWYQQTPGQGLQFLFEYFSETQRNKGNFPGRFSGRQFSNSRSEMNVSTLELGDSALYLCASSRLGGSSYNEQFFGPGTRLTVL.

This clonotype was counted between two and nine times. The chain links TRBV3-1 to TRBJ2-5, with D uncertain. Germline V gene sequence: CDR1 LGHDT, CDR2 YNNKEL (reference sequence). The length of the CDR3 is 12 residues. V lost 0 bases, J lost 6 bases, and 5 bases lay in between. Written as DNA, the CDR3 is TGTGCCAGCAGCCAAGAACCTAAGACCCAGTACTTC. Translating gives CASSQEPKTQYF.

V is TRBV5-1 and J is TRBJ1-1; D remains ambiguous. Germline lookup yields CDR1 SGHRS and CDR2 YFSETQ. This CDR3 is built from 11 residues. The germline V and J ends were trimmed by 3 bases and 6 bases, with 6 bases remaining between them. CDR3 amino acids: CASSSAAEAFF. The CDR3 nucleotides read TGCGCCAGCAGCTCGGCGGCTGAAGCTTTCTTT.

Only a few counts were recorded for this clonotype. V is TRBV20-1 and J is TRBJ2-7; 7 nucleotides agree with TRBD1. This CDR3 contains 13 residues. Trimming removed 4 bases from V and 4 bases from J; junction bases left unmatched: 7. The germline gives CDR1 DFQATT, CDR2 SNEGSKA (reference sequence). In DNA, the CDR3 is TGCAGTGCTAACTTGGGGACAGTTTACGAGCAGTACTTC. It codes for CSANLGTVYEQYF.

The table lists this clonotype with a few counts. V is TRBV20-1 and J is TRBJ2-7; D is perhaps TRBD1 (5 bases). Trimming removed 1 base from V and 3 bases from J, with 13 bases in between. The CDR3 is 14 residues long. CDR1 DFQATT and CDR2 SNEGSKA come from the germline V gene (reference sequence). Here the CDR3 DNA reads TGCAGTGCTAGAGCGGACACTCGCGTCTACGAGCAGTACTTC. This translates into CSARADTRVYEQYF.

This clonotype has only a few counts. The chain combines TRBV30 with TRBJ1-4; the D is unclear. V shed 0 bases and J shed 8 bases, with 7 bases lying between them. The germline gives CDR1 GTSNPN, CDR2 SVGIG (reference sequence). The length of the CDR3 is 12 residues. This CDR3 is CAWSVAREKLFF. Written as DNA, the CDR3 is TGTGCCTGGAGTGTAGCGAGGGAAAAACTGTTTTTT. The variable domain in full, completed from reference TRBV30 and TRBJ1-4, reads SQTIHQWPATLVQPVGSPLSLECTVEGTSNPNLYWYRQAAGRGLQLLFYSVGIGQISSEVPQNLSASRPQDRQFILSSKKLLLSDSGFYLCAWSVAREKLFFGSGTQLSVL.

A few counts support this clonotype. The gene calls are TRBV18 and TRBJ2-7; D remains ambiguous. From germline, CDR1 is KGHSH and CDR2 LQKENI. The ends were cut back, 3 bases at V and 5 bases at J, with 11 bases in the middle. This CDR3 spans 13 amino acids. The CDR3 spells CASSPYSPDEQYF. Here the CDR3 DNA reads TGTGCCAGCTCACCCTACAGCCCCGACGAGCAGTACTTC.

V and J are TRBV20-1 and TRBJ2-3; TRBD2 aligns across 9 bases. Germline-derived CDR1 and CDR2 are DFQATT and SNEGSKA (reference sequence). The V gene end was trimmed by 3 bases and the J gene end by 4 bases; junction bases not matched to a gene: 17. The CDR3 consists of 18 residues. The CDR3 protein is CSASPLAGLGSLADTQYF. The CDR3 DNA reads TGCAGTGCTAGTCCACTAGCGGGTCTAGGTAGTTTGGCAGATACGCAGTATTTT.

This clonotype has just a few counts. The chain recombines TRBV12-3 or TRBV12-4 with TRBJ2-6; D gene unclear. Trimming removed 8 bases at V and 0 bases at J, with 8 bases between. The CDR3 length is 14 residues. Written as DNA, the CDR3 is TGTGCCAGCCACTTGGACTCTGGGGCCAACGTCCTGACTTTC. As protein: CASHLDSGANVLTF.

This clonotype has a handful of counts. The gene calls are TRBV5-1 and TRBJ1-1, with 8 bases that match TRBD1. Trimming at V came to 4 bases and at J to 2 bases, leaving 7 bases not matched to a gene. CDR1 and CDR2 (germline): SGHRS, YFSETQ. CDR3 size: 15 residues. The CDR3 nucleotides are TGCGCCAGCAGCCCGGAGGGACAGGTTAACACTGAAGCTTTCTTT. This translates into CASSPEGQVNTEAFF. The variable domain in full, completed from reference TRBV5-1 and TRBJ1-1, reads KAGVTQTPRYLIKTRGQQVTLSCSPISGHRSVSWYQQTPGQGLQFLFEYFSETQRNKGNFPGRFSGRQFSNSRSEMNVSTLELGDSALYLCASSPEGQVNTEAFFGQGTRLTVV.

The J gene is TRBJ2-1, the V gene TRBV29-1, with D uncertain. Per germline, CDR1 SQVTM and CDR2 ANQGSEA. There are 11 residues in the CDR3. V lost 3 bases, J lost 9 bases, and 9 bases lay in between. In DNA, the CDR3 is TGCAGCGTTGACTTCAGCGCTGAGCAGTTCTTC. Translated: CSVDFSAEQFF.

The genes are TRBV20-1 and TRBJ1-6; D may be TRBD1 (6 bases). Per germline, CDR1 DFQATT and CDR2 SNEGSKA (reference sequence). Trimming cost V 3 bases and J 4 bases, with 13 bases left between them. There are 15 residues in the CDR3. CDR3 region: CSARDSGGYNSPLHF. In DNA, the CDR3 is TGCAGTGCTAGGGACAGTGGAGGTTATAATTCACCCCTCCACTTT.

This clonotype was observed many times. This chain links TRBV6-2 or TRBV6-3 with TRBJ2-5, with TRBD1 identical over 7 bases. V trimming: 8 bases; J trimming: 1 base; junction bases outside the gene matches: 7. The CDR3 consists of 14 residues. The germline V gene encodes CDR1 MNHEY and CDR2 SVGEGT. CDR3: CASEQRGPQETQYF. The CDR3 DNA is TGTGCCAGCGAACAGAGGGGGCCCCAAGAGACCCAGTACTTC.

The chain joins TRBV4-1 to TRBJ2-7, with D possibly called TRBD1 or TRBD2 (5 bases each). The CDR3 runs to 13 residues. V dropped 1 base and J dropped 9 bases, with 13 bases sitting between them. From germline, CDR1 is MGHRA and CDR2 YSYEKL. CDR3 protein: CASSQGSGLGQYF. The DNA for the CDR3 is TGCGCCAGCAGCCAAGGTTCGGGGCTGGGGCAGTACTTC.

This clonotype was detected only a few times. The rearrangement joins TRBV3-1 to TRBJ2-1; tentative D call: TRBD2 (6 bases). In germline, CDR1 is LGHDT, CDR2 YNNKEL (reference sequence). This CDR3 is built from 16 residues. V lost 0 bases and J 4 bases, leaving 13 bases between the germline ends. CDR3 amino acids: CASSQDLSSAYNEQFF. The CDR3 DNA is TGTGCCAGCAGCCAAGATCTGTCTAGCGCGTACAATGAGCAGTTCTTC.

This clonotype was detected only a few times. The V call is TRBV11-2, the J call TRBJ2-7; D remains ambiguous. Trimming pared 1 base from V and 2 bases from J, leaving 18 bases between. CDR1 is SGHAT and CDR2 is FQNNGV in the germline V gene. This CDR3 has 17 residues. In DNA, the CDR3 is TGTGCCAGCAGCTTAGTGCACGCACCTTTACCTGCCTACGAGCAGTACTTC. Residues: CASSLVHAPLPAYEQYF.

This clonotype has just a few counts. The gene calls are TRBV9 and TRBJ2-3; D may be TRBD2 (5 bases). Germline V gene data show CDR1 as SGDLS and CDR2 as YYNGEE. V lost 0 bases and J lost 0, with 8 bases in between. CDR3 length equals 15 residues. CDR3 DNA sequence: TGTGCCAGCAGCGTAGGAGGACTCAGCACAGATACGCAGTATTTT. As protein: CASSVGGLSTDTQYF. The whole variable domain, filled in from reference TRBV9 and TRBJ2-3, reads DSGVTQTPKHLITATGQRVTLRCSPRSGDLSVYWYQQSLDQGLQFLIQYYNGEERAKGNILERFSAQQFPDLHSELNLSSLELGDSALYFCASSVGGLSTDTQYFGPGTRLTVL.

This clonotype has a handful of counts. This rearrangement joins TRBV9 to TRBJ1-5, with D possibly being TRBD1 (5 bases). The CDR3 consists of 16 residues. Germline V gene sequence: CDR1 SGDLS, CDR2 YYNGEE. V lost 0 bases and J 6 bases, leaving 16 bases between the germline ends. CDR3 coding DNA: TGTGCCAGCAGCGTAGATGACTTGGGGACCGGTCAGCCCCAGCATTTT. Its translation: CASSVDDLGTGQPQHF.

This clonotype was seen repeatedly, ten times or more. This chain uses TRBV6-6 with TRBJ1-5; a possible D gene is TRBD1 (6 bases). This CDR3 spans 14 amino acids. Germline CDR1 MNHNY, CDR2 SVGAGI (reference sequence). V lost 4 bases and J lost 4, with 11 bases in between. CDR3 DNA: TGTGCCAGCAGTTCGACAGGAGTAAATCAGCCCCAGCATTTT. Its protein is CASSSTGVNQPQHF.

This clonotype was detected only a few times. The V call is TRBV5-1, the J call TRBJ2-3; the match to TRBD1 covers 10 bases. The junction had 3 bases not matched to a gene; V was cut back by 0 bases and J by 14 bases. Germline lookup yields CDR1 SGHRS and CDR2 YFSETQ. This CDR3 region has 12 residues. CDR3 coding DNA: TGCGCCAGCAGCTTGGGACAGGGGGCGATGTATTTT. Translating it yields CASSLGQGAMYF.

This clonotype was seen many times. This chain connects TRBV9 to TRBJ2-7, with TRBD2 matching 12 bases. Germline assignment: CDR1 SGDLS and CDR2 YYNGEE. The V gene end was trimmed by 0 bases and the J gene end by 3 bases; junction bases not matched to a gene: 10. The CDR3 runs 18 residues. CDR3 DNA: TGTGCCAGCAGCGTAGGTCCGACTAGCGGGGGACGCCTCTACGAGCAGTACTTC. Protein product: CASSVGPTSGGRLYEQYF. Full variable domain (missing parts from reference TRBV9 and TRBJ2-7): DSGVTQTPKHLITATGQRVTLRCSPRSGDLSVYWYQQSLDQGLQFLIQYYNGEERAKGNILERFSAQQFPDLHSELNLSSLELGDSALYFCASSVGPTSGGRLYEQYFGPGTRLTVT.

This clonotype turned up a few times. The V gene is TRBV7-9, the J gene TRBJ2-1; 15 nucleotides agree with TRBD2. Germline-derived CDR1 and CDR2 are SEHNR and FQNEAQ (reference sequence). This CDR3 is built from 19 residues. J lost 3 bases, V lost 5 bases, and 11 bases had no gene match. In DNA, the CDR3 is TGTGCCAGCAGCCTCGGACTAGCGGGGGGGCCTCTTGTCTACAATGAGCAGTTCTTC. It translates to CASSLGLAGGPLVYNEQFF.

This rearrangement joins TRBV7-9 to TRBJ2-4; 7 bases line up with TRBD1. The CDR3 is made up of 16 amino acids. V lost 2 bases to trimming and J lost 8 bases; unmatched junction nucleotides: 12. Per germline, CDR1 SEHNR and CDR2 FQNEAQ (reference sequence). Here the CDR3 reads CASSLLDRDAFDIQYF. The CDR3 bases are TGTGCCAGCAGCTTATTAGACAGGGACGCGTTTGACATTCAGTACTTC.

The genes are TRBV3-1 and TRBJ2-3; no clear D. CDR1 is LGHDT and CDR2 is YNNKEL in the germline V gene (reference sequence). This CDR3 spans 14 amino acids. Trimming stripped 0 bases from V and 3 bases from J, with 7 bases between. CDR3 amino acids: CASSQDVPTDTQYF. The CDR3 DNA is TGTGCCAGCAGCCAAGATGTGCCTACAGATACGCAGTATTTT.

The rearrangement uses TRBV6-6 and TRBJ2-1, with 9 bases lining up with TRBD2. Germline values: CDR1 MNHNY, CDR2 SVGAGI (reference sequence). The V segment lost 7 bases and the J segment 5 bases; nucleotides outside the gene matches: 9. This CDR3 has 15 amino acids. The CDR3 sequence: CASTLPTSGHNEQFF. The CDR3 DNA is TGTGCCAGCACCTTACCGACTAGCGGCCACAATGAGCAGTTCTTC.

This clonotype was picked up a small number of times. The chain links TRBV15 to TRBJ1-2, with 8 bases lining up with TRBD1. Trimming took 3 bases from V and 7 from J; bases not matched to a gene: 7. Per the germline V gene, CDR1 is LNHNV and CDR2 is YYDKDF (reference sequence). This CDR3 is 14 amino acids long. CDR3: CATSRMTGAVGYTF. The DNA for the CDR3 is TGTGCCACCAGCAGGATGACAGGGGCGGTTGGCTACACCTTC.